This paragraph reports one TCR beta chain. The specificity of this receptor is unknown. It has no much larger one-base neighbor in the sample; base qualities were not kept. The library was obtained by the immunoSEQ multiplex PCR assay. Entries here come from immuneACCESS through TCRdb and include only in-frame sequences with V and J called. Some clones fail to appear in such tables; in the studies checked, an unresolved V gene covers under half of the shortfall, and the cause of the remainder is unknown. The sample includes roughly 80,000 clones, with roughly 93% observed a single time. In total, the top ten clones hold 0.24% of the sample. The CDR3, cysteine through phenylalanine, is 15 amino acids long. Just CDR3 DNA is preserved here, 45 bases in frame from base 1. CDR1 and CDR2, looked up from the germline V gene (reference sequence), are WNHNN and SYGVQD. Deletion took 0 bases off V and 2 bases off J, with a span of 10 bases between the germline ends.

The data belong to a study of technical replicates of blood from a handful of donors (dated by TCRdb to about 2017). The origin of this receptor is a human donor in good health. The chain is assembled from TRBV10-1 and TRBJ1-2; TRBD1 is a possible D gene, resting on 5 matching bases. Sequencing was done on a sample of T cells isolated from PBMCs. The sequenced DNA is TGCGCCAGCAGTGAGTCGGTTTCAGGGAACTATGGCTACACCTTC. Translated, this gives CASSESVSGNYGYTF.